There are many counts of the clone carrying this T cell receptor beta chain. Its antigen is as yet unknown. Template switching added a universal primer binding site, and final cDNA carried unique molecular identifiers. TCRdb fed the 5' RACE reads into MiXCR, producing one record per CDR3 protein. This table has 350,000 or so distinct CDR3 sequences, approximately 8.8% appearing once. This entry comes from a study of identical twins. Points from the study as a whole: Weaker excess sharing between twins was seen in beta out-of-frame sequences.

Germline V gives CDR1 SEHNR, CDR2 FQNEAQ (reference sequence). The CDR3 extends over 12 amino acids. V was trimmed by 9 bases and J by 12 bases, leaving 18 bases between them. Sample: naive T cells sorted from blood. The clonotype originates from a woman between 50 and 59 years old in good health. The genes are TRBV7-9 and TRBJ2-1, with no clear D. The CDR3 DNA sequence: TGTGCCAGTTCCCTTTCCTTTGGCGGGCAGTTCTTC. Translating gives CASSLSFGGQFF.